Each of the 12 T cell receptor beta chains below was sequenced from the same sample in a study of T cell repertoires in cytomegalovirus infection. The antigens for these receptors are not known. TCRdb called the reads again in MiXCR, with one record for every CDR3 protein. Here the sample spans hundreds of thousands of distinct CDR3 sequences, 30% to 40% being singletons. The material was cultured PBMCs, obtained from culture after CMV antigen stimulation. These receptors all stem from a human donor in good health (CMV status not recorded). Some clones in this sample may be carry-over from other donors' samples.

The CDR3 spells CASSLRVAEAFF. The CDR3 DNA reads as TGTGCCAGCAGCTTAAGGGTGGCTGAAGCTTTCTTT. The chain joins TRBV7-9 to TRBJ1-1, with D unresolved. Germline loops: CDR1 SEHNR, CDR2 FQNEAQ (reference sequence). The CDR3 consists of 12 residues. Trimming took off 2 bases at V and 6 bases at J, with 7 bases between the two ends.

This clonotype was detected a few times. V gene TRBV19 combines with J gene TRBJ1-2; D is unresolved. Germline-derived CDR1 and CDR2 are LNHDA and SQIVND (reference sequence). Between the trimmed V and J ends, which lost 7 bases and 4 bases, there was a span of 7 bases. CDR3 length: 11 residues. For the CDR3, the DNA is TGTGCCAGTATTGGTTTCTATGGCTACACCTTC. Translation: CASIGFYGYTF.

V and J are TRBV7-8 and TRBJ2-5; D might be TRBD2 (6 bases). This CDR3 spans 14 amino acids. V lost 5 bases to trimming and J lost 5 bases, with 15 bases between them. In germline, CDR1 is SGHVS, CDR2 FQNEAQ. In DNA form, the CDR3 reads TGTGCCAGCAGCCTGGGGGGAAGCGGGGAGACCCAGTACTTC. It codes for CASSLGGSGETQYF.

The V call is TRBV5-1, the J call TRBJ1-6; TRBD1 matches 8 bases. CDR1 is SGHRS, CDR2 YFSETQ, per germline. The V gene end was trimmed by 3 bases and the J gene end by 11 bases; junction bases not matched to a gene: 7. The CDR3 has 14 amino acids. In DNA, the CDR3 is TGCGCCAGCAGCTCCGGACAGGGCACACCACCCCTCCACTTT. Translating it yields CASSSGQGTPPLHF.

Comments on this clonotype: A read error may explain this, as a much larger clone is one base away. The CDR3 nucleotides are TGTGCCAGCAGACCCGACAGCAACTATGGCTACACCTTC. Protein sequence: CASRPDSNYGYTF. The rearrangement joins TRBV5-4 to TRBJ1-2, with a tentative D call TRBD1 (5 bases). The germline CDR1 and CDR2 sequences are SGHNT and YYREEE (reference sequence). V lost 5 bases to trimming and J lost 2 bases, with 10 bases between them. This CDR3 spans 13 amino acids.

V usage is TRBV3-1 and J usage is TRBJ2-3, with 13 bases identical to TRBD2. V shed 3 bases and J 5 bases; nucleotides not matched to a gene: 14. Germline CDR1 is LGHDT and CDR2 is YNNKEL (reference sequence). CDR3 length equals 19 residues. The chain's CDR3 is CASSQWTSGSSDPGDTQYF. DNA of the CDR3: TGTGCCAGCAGCCAGTGGACTAGCGGGAGTTCGGATCCGGGAGATACGCAGTATTTT.

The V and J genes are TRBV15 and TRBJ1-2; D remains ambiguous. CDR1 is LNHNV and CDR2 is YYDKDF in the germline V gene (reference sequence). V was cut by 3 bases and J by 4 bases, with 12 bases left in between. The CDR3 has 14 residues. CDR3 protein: CATSSSPRSYGYTF. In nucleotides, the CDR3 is TGTGCCACCAGCAGCAGCCCCAGGTCCTATGGCTACACCTTC.

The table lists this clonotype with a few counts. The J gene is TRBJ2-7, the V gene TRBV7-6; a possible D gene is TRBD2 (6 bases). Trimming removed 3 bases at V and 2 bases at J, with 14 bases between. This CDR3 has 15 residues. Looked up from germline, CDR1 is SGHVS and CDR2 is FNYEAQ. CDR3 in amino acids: CASSFLVGGAYEQYF. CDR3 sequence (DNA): TGTGCCAGCAGCTTCCTAGTGGGAGGTGCCTACGAGCAGTACTTC.

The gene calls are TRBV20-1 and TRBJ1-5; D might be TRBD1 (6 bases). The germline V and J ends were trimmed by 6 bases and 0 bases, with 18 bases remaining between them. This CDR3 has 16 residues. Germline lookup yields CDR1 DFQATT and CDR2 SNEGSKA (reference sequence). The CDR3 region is CSAKDRPLYSNQPQHF. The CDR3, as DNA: TGCAGTGCAAAAGACAGGCCTCTCTATAGCAATCAGCCCCAGCATTTT.

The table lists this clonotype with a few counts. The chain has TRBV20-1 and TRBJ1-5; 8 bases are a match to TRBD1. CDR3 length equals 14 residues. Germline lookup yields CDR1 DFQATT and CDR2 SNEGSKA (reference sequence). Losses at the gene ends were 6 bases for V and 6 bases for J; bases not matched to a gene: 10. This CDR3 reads CSAKRQGLGQPQHF. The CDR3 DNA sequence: TGCAGTGCGAAGCGACAGGGGTTGGGTCAGCCCCAGCATTTT.

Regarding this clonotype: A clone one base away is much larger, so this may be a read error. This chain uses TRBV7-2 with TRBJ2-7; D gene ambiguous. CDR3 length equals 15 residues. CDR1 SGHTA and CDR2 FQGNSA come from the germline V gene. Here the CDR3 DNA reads TGTGCCAACAGCTTAGGCGGAACTATCCCCTACGAGCAGTACTTC. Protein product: CANSLGGTIPYEQYF.

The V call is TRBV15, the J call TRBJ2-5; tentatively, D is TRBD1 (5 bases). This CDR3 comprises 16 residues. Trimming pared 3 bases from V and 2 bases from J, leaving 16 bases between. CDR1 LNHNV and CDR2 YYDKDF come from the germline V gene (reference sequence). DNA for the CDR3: TGTGCCACCAGCAGCTCAGGGTCCCTGGGGCAAGAGACCCAGTACTTC. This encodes CATSSSGSLGQETQYF.